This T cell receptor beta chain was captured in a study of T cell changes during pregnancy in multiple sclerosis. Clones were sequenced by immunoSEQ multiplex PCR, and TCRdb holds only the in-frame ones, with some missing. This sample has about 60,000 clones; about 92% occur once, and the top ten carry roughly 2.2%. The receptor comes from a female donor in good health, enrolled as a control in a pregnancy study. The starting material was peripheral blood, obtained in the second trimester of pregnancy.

Here the CDR3 DNA reads TGTGCCAGCAGCTTAAGATACCAGGGACAGAACTACAATCAGCCCCAGCATTTT. Translated: CASSLRYQGQNYNQPQHF. The rearrangement uses TRBV7-8 and TRBJ1-5; 7 bases map to TRBD1. Trimming removed 2 bases from V and 3 bases from J; junction bases left unmatched: 13. The CDR3 has 18 residues. Germline lookup yields CDR1 SGHVS and CDR2 FQNEAQ. The full variable domain, in which reference TRBV7-8 and TRBJ1-5 provide the parts outside the CDR3, is GAGVSQSPRYKVAKRGQDVALRCDPISGHVSLFWYQQALGQGPEFLTYFQNEAQLDKSGLPSDRFFAERPEGSVSTLKIQRTQQEDSAVYLCASSLRYQGQNYNQPQHFGDGTRLSIL.